This T cell receptor beta chain was identified in a study of cytomegalovirus exposure and HLA in healthy donors. For the study at large: Caucasian-associated ancestry cluster membership applied to just over 80% of approximately 400 genotyped donors. The study, taken as a whole, reports: It was confirmed in vitro that three of the CMV-associated chains were specific for CMV antigens.

Germline lookup yields CDR1 SGDLS and CDR2 YYNGEE. This CDR3 is 18 amino acids long. The PCR used 60 Vbeta and 13 Jbeta primers. Sequencing was performed with immunoSEQ multiplex PCR; in TCRdb, only in-frame clones are kept and a portion is missing. The sample contains just over 150,000 clones, approximately 78% of which appear only once. Concerning this clone: Its target is unknown.

This receptor was identified in a woman aged 40 to 55 in good health and CMV-seronegative. V gene TRBV9 combines with J gene TRBJ2-5; a possible D gene is TRBD1 (6 bases). The DNA end lines up better with TRBJ2-7; the J call may be wrong. The sequenced sample was PBMCs. CDR3 nucleotide sequence: TGTGCCAGCAGCCAAACCCAGGGGATGGCAGGTCTAGGCTACGAGCAGTACTTC. Its protein product is CASSQTQGMAGLGYEQYF.